Reported below is one TCR beta chain. This sample was taken from a study of blood T cell repertoires in COVID-19. V lost 2 bases and J 13 bases, leaving 14 bases between the germline ends. Per the germline V gene, CDR1 is LGHDT and CDR2 is YNNKEL (reference sequence). This CDR3 is built from 12 residues. The table came from immunoSEQ multiplex PCR; TCRdb's copy has only in-frame clones and leaves some out. The sample lists roughly 180,000 clones, around 84% occurring once. This chain connects TRBV3-1 (or the pseudogene TRBV3-2) to TRBJ2-5, with D unresolved. This receptor was taken from a woman aged 45-60 years with COVID-19, enrolled during active disease. Sequenced input: peripheral blood. DNA of the CDR3: TGTGCCAGCAGCCAATCCGCGCGAGGATGGTACTTC. Translation: CASSQSARGWYF.